This T cell receptor beta chain was recorded in a study of T cell responses to AZD1222 COVID-19 vaccine. Study findings and constraints: Two AZD1222 doses significantly raised spike-specific TCR breadth and depth over controls. In a largely white British group with more females than males, clonal diversity was possibly underestimated.

Notes on this clone: The target antigen is unknown.

Clones were sequenced by immunoSEQ multiplex PCR, and TCRdb holds only the in-frame ones, with some missing. There are some 74,000 clones in the sample; roughly nine tenths occur only once, and over 1.3% lies in the top ten. Second-dose intervals near 4 or 12 weeks were combined. Germline V gene data show CDR1 as GTSNPN and CDR2 as SVGIG (reference sequence). The V gene lost 1 base and the J gene lost 4 bases, with 7 bases spanning the gap. This CDR3 region has 12 residues. V and J are TRBV30 and TRBJ1-2; D gene ambiguous. This TCR derives from an adult who received the AZD1222 COVID-19 vaccine. This sample comprised peripheral blood, obtained 28 days after the second AZD1222 dose. The CDR3 coding sequence is TGTGCCTGGAGTGCGCAGTCCTATGGCTACACCTTC. Protein sequence: CAWSAQSYGYTF.